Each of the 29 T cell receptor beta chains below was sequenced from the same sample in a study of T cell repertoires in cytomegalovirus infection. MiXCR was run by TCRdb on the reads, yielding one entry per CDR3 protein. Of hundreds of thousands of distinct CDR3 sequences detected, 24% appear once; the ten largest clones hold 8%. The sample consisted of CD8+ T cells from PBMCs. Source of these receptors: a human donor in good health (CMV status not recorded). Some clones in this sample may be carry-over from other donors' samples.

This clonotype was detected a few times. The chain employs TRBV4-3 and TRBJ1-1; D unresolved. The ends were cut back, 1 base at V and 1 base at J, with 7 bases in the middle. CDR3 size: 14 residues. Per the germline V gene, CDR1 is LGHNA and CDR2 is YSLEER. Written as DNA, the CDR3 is TGCGCCAGCAGCCAAGTGAAAACGAACACTGAAGCTTTCTTT. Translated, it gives CASSQVKTNTEAFF.

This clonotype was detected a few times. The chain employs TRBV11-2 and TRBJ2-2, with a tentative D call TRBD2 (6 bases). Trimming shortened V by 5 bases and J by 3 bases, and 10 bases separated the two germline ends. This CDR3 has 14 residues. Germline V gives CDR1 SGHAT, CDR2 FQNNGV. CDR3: CASSKGTYTGELFF. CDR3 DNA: TGTGCCAGCAGCAAAGGGACTTACACCGGGGAGCTGTTTTTT.

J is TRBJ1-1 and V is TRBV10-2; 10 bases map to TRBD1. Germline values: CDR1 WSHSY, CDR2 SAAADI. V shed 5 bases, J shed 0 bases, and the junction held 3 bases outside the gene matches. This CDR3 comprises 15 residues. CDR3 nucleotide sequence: TGCGCCAGCAGTATGACAGGGGGCATGAACACTGAAGCTTTCTTT. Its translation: CASSMTGGMNTEAFF.

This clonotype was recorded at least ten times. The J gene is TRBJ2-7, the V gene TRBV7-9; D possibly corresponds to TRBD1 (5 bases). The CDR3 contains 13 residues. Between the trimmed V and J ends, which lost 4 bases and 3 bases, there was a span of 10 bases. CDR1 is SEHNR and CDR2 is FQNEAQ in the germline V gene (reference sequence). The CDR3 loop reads CASSSSDSYEQYV. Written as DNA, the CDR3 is TGTGCCAGCAGCTCCTCAGACAGCTACGAGCAGTACGTC.

CDR3 nucleotide sequence: TGTGCCAGCAGCCTAACAGTAAATTCCTACAATGAGCAGTTCTTC. As protein: CASSLTVNSYNEQFF. The V and J genes are TRBV7-9 and TRBJ2-1; no clear D gene. Germline-derived CDR1 and CDR2 are SEHNR and FQNEAQ (reference sequence). With 5 bases removed from V and 1 base from J, the gap between germline ends came to 12 bases. The CDR3 runs to 15 residues.

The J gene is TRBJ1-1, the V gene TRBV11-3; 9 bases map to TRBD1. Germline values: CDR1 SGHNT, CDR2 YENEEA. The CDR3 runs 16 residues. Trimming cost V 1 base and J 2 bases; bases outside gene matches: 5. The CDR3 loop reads CASSLGTGARNTEAFF. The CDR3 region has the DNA TGTGCCAGCAGCTTAGGGACAGGGGCCCGAAACACTGAAGCTTTCTTT. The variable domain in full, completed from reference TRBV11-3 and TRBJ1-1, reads EAGVVQSPRYKIIEKKQPVAFWCNPISGHNTLYWYLQNLGQGPELLIRYENEEAVDDSQLPKDRFSAERLKGVDSTLKIQPAELGDSAVYLCASSLGTGARNTEAFFGQGTRLTVV.

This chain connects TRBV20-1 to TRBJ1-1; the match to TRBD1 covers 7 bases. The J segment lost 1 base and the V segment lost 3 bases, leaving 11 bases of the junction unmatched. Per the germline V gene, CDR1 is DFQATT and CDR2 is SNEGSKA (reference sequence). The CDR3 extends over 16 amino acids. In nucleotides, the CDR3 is TGCAGTGCTAGCCCTCCTCACAGGGGATGGAACACTGAAGCTTTCTTT. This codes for CSASPPHRGWNTEAFF.

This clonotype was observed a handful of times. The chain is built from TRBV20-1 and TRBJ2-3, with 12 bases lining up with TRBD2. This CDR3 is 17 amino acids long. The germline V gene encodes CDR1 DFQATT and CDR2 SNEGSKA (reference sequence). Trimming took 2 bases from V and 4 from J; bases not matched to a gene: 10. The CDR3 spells CSARLVLAGGPPDTQYF. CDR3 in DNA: TGCAGTGCTAGATTGGTCCTAGCGGGGGGGCCCCCAGATACGCAGTATTTT.

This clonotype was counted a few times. The DNA of the CDR3 is TGCAGTGCTAGAGATGGGGCAGGGTGGTTCTTC. Protein: CSARDGAGWFF. J is TRBJ2-1 and V is TRBV20-1, with a possible D match to TRBD1 (5 bases). V was shortened by 0 bases and J by 15 bases, with 12 bases between the two germline ends. The CDR3 covers 11 residues. Germline CDR1 reads DFQATT; CDR2 reads SNEGSKA (reference sequence).

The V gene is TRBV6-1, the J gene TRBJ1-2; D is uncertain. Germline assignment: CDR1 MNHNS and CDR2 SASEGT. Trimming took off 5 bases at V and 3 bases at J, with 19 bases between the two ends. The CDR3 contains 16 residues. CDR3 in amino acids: CASSSNPGKGDYGYTF. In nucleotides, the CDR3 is TGTGCCAGCAGTTCGAACCCGGGAAAAGGCGACTATGGCTACACCTTC.

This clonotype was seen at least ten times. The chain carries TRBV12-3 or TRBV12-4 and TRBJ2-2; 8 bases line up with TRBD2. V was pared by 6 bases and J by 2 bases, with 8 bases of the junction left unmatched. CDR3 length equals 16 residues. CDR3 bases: TGTGCCAGCAGGTCCCCCCTAGCGGGTAACACCGGGGAGCTGTTTTTT. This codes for CASRSPLAGNTGELFF.

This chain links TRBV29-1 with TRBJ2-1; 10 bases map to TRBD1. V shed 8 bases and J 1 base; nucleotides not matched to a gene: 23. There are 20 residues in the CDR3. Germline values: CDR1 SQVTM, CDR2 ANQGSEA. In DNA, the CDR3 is TGCAGCTTCTTCACCGGGACAGGGGTCCGGGGGGGCAAGTCCTACAATGAGCAGTTCTTC. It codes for CSFFTGTGVRGGKSYNEQFF.

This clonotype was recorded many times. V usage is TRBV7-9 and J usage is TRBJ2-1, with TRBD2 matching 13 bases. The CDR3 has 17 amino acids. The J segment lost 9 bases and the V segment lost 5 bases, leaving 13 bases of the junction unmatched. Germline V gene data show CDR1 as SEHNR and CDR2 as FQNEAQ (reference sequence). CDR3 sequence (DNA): TGTGCCAGCAGCCGTGCCGGGACTAGCGGGGAAGAGGGTGAGCAGTTCTTC. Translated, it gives CASSRAGTSGEEGEQFF.

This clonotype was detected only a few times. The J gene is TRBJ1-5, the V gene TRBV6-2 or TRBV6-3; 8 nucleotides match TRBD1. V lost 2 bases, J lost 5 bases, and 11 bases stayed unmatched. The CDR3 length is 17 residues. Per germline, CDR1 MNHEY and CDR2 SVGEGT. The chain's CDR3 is CASSYPLTGQGDQPQHF. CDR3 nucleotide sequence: TGTGCCAGCAGTTACCCCCTAACCGGACAGGGCGATCAGCCCCAGCATTTT.

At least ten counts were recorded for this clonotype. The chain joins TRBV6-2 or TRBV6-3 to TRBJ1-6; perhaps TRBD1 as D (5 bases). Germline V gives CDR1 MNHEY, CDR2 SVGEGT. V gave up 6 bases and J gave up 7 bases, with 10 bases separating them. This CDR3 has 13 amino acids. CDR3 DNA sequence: TGTGCCAGCAGGATGCAGGGCAATTCACCCCTCCACTTT. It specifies CASRMQGNSPLHF.

In nucleotides, the CDR3 is TGCAGCGCCTTGACAGGGCCGCGAGAGACCCAGTACTTC. Translation: CSALTGPRETQYF. The chain has TRBV29-1 and TRBJ2-5; 7 nucleotides line up with TRBD1. V was pared by 7 bases and J by 4 bases, with 9 bases of the junction left unmatched. The CDR3 covers 13 residues. Per germline, CDR1 SQVTM and CDR2 ANQGSEA.

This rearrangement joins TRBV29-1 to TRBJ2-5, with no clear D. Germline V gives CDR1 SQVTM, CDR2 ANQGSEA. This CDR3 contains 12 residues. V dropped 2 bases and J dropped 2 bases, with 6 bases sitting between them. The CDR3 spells CSVEQAQETQYF. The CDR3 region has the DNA TGCAGCGTTGAACAGGCACAAGAGACCCAGTACTTC.

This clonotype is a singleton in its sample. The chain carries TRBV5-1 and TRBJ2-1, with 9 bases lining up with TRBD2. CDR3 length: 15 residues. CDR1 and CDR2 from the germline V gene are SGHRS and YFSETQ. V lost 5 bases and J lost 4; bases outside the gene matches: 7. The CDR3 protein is CASRSLAGPYNEQFF. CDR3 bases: TGCGCCAGCAGATCGCTAGCGGGGCCATACAATGAGCAGTTCTTC.

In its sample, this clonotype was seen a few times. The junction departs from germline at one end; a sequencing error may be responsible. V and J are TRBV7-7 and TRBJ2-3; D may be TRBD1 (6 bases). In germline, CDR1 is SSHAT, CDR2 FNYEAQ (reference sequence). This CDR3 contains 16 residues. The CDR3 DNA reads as TGTGCTAGCAGCTTAGAGATTGGGACAAGCACAGATACGCAGTATTTT. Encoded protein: CASSLEIGTSTDTQYF.

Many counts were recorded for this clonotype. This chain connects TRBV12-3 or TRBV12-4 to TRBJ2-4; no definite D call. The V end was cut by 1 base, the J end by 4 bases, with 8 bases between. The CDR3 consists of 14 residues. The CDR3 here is CASSLVDTKNIQYF. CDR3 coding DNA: TGTGCCAGCAGTTTAGTAGACACAAAAAACATTCAGTACTTC.

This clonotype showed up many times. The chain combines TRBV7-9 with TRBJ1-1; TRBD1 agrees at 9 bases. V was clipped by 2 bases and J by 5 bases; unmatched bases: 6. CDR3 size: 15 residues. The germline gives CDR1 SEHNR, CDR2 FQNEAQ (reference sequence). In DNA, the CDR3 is TGTGCCAGCAGCTTAACCTCGGGACAGGGAACTGAAGCTTTCTTT. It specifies CASSLTSGQGTEAFF. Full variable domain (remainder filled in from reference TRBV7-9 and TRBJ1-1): DTGVSQNPRHKITKRGQNVTFRCDPISEHNRLYWYRQTLGQGPEFLTYFQNEAQLEKSRLLSDRFSAERPKGSFSTLEIQRTEQGDSAMYLCASSLTSGQGTEAFFGQGTRLTVV.

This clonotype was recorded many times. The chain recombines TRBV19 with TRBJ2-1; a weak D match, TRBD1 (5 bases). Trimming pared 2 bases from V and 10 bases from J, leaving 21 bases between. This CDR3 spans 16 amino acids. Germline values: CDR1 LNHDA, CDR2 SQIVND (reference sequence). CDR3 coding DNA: TGTGCCAGTAGTATACTCCCTCAGAGCAGGGCTGGGGAGCAGTTCTTC. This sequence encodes CASSILPQSRAGEQFF.

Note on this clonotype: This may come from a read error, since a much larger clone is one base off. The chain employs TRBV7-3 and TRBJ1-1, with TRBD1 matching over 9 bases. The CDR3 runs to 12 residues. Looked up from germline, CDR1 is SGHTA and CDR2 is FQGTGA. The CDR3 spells CVSSSGQGEAFF. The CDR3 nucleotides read TGTGTCAGCAGCTCGGGACAGGGAGAAGCTTTCTTT.

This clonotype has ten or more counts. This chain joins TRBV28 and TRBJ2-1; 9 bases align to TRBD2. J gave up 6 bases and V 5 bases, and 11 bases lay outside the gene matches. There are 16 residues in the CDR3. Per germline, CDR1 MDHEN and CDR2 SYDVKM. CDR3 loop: CASSPDGGRGGNEQFF. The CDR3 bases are TGTGCCAGCAGTCCAGACGGTGGGCGGGGGGGCAATGAGCAGTTCTTC.

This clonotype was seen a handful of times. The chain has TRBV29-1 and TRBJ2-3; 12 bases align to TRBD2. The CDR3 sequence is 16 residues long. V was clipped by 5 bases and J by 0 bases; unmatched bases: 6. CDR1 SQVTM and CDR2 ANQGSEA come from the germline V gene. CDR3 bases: TGCAGCGTTCGCCTAGCGGGGGGGCCTAGCACAGATACGCAGTATTTT. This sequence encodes CSVRLAGGPSTDTQYF.

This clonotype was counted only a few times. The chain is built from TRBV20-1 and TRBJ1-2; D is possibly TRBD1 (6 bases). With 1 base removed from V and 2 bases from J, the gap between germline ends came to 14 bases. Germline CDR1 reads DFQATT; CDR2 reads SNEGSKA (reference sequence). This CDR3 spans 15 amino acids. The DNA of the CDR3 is TGCAGTGCTAGAGCTTTGGACAGACCAAACTATGGCTACACCTTC. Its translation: CSARALDRPNYGYTF.

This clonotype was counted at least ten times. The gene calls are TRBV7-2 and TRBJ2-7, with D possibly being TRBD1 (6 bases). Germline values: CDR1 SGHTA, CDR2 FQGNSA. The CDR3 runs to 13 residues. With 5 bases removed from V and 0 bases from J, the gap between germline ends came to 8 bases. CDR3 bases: TGTGCCAGCAGCGGGGGCACCTCCTACGAGCAGTACTTC. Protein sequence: CASSGGTSYEQYF.

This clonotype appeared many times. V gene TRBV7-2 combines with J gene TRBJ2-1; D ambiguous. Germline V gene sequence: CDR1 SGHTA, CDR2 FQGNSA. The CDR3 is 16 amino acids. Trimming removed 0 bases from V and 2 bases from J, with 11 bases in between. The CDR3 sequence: CASSLAQLGPYNEQFF. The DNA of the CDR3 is TGTGCCAGCAGCTTAGCCCAGTTAGGACCCTACAATGAGCAGTTCTTC.

The CDR3 sequence: CSARVGVATNEKLFF. In nucleotides, the CDR3 is TGCAGTGCTAGGGTGGGGGTTGCAACTAATGAAAAACTGTTTTTT. This rearrangement joins TRBV20-1 to TRBJ1-4; D perhaps matches TRBD1 (5 bases). The ends were cut back, 3 bases at V and 0 bases at J, with 11 bases in the middle. The CDR3 is 15 residues long. CDR1 is DFQATT, CDR2 SNEGSKA, per germline (reference sequence).